This TCR beta chain was sequenced during a study of patients and donors after allogeneic stem cell transplantation. TCRdb re-called the RT-PCR reads through MiXCR, storing one row per CDR3 protein. The sample has roughly 880,000 distinct CDR3 sequences, about a sixth seen once; the top ten hold around 6%. This clonotype showed up just a few times. Per the germline V gene, CDR1 is SGDLS and CDR2 is YYNGEE. The J segment lost 1 base and the V segment lost 3 bases, leaving 10 bases of the junction unmatched. The CDR3 covers 17 residues. The chain links TRBV9 to TRBJ2-5; TRBD2 aligns across 9 bases. Sequencing was performed on blood, either unsorted or a sorted T cell fraction (not recorded which). This TCR came from a human donor who was either an allogeneic HSCT recipient or a stem cell or donor lymphocyte infusion donor (not recorded which). It is not recorded whose cells these are; they may come from a transplant donor. The CDR3 nucleotides are TGTGCCAGCAGCGGAGGCTTTAGCGGGAGTCTCCAAGAGACCCAGTACTTC. It encodes CASSGGFSGSLQETQYF.